Following are 23 T cell receptor beta chains from one sample sequenced in a study of shared clonotypes between healthy human individuals. Generated by immunoSEQ multiplex PCR, the TCRdb table keeps only in-frame clones and is missing some. The sample has some 500,000 clones, roughly 78% seen once; the top ten hold around 12%. The sequenced sample consisted of PBMCs. These receptors were collected from a woman aged 35 to 49 in good health. Some clones in this sample may be carry-over from other donors' samples.

This chain joins TRBV28 and TRBJ1-1, with D unclear. The V gene's germline CDR1 is MDHEN and CDR2 SYDVKM. The CDR3 loop spans 14 amino acids. V gave up 8 bases and J gave up 0 bases, with 13 bases separating them. CDR3 residues: CASWPRTVNTEAFF. As DNA, the CDR3 is TGTGCCAGCTGGCCCCGGACGGTGAACACTGAAGCTTTCTTT.

In this sample, this clone turned up once. This chain links TRBV14 with TRBJ1-2; 7 bases line up with TRBD1. The trim removed 4 bases at V and 8 bases at J, leaving 7 bases unmatched. This CDR3 comprises 13 residues. Germline values: CDR1 SGHDN, CDR2 FVKESK. The CDR3 loop is CASSPRQGAGYTF. CDR3 bases: TGTGCCAGCAGCCCAAGACAGGGTGCCGGCTACACCTTC.

This chain joins TRBV7-9 and TRBJ2-2, with 8 bases that match TRBD2. Looked up from germline, CDR1 is SEHNR and CDR2 is FQNEAQ (reference sequence). The V segment lost 4 bases and the J segment 4 bases; nucleotides outside the gene matches: 8. The CDR3 is made up of 16 amino acids. CDR3 sequence: CASSSSGTRVTGELFF. The CDR3 region has the DNA TGTGCCAGCAGCTCATCCGGGACTAGGGTCACCGGGGAGCTGTTTTTT.

This chain connects TRBV11-3 to TRBJ2-1; the D gene is possibly TRBD2 (5 bases). The ends were cut back, 7 bases at V and 10 bases at J, with 14 bases in the middle. The germline V gene encodes CDR1 SGHNT and CDR2 YENEEA. CDR3 length: 12 amino acids. CDR3 in amino acids: CASIRDPQEQFF. The CDR3, as DNA: TGTGCCAGCATCCGGGATCCCCAGGAGCAGTTCTTC.

On this clone itself: This CDR3 is also generated by other DNA sequences in the sample. The chain combines TRBV7-9 with TRBJ2-1; D may be TRBD2 (5 bases). The CDR3 loop spans 16 amino acids. Between the trimmed V and J ends, which lost 5 bases and 2 bases, there was a span of 16 bases. Germline CDR1 SEHNR, CDR2 FQNEAQ (reference sequence). The CDR3 bases are TGTGCCAGCAGCCCCCCAGGCGGGTCAGCCTACAATGAGCAGTTCTTC. Translating gives CASSPPGGSAYNEQFF.

The chain has TRBV5-8 and TRBJ1-5, with TRBD1 identical over 9 bases. This CDR3 spans 14 amino acids. Germline V gene sequence: CDR1 SGHTS, CDR2 YDEGEE. V lost 4 bases to trimming and J lost 6 bases; unmatched junction nucleotides: 5. CDR3 region: CASSPQGALQPQHF. For the CDR3, the DNA is TGTGCCAGCAGCCCACAGGGGGCTCTTCAGCCCCAGCATTTT.

The chain employs TRBV30 and TRBJ1-6; D is perhaps TRBD1 (6 bases). V was pared by 4 bases and J by 0 bases, with 13 bases between. The length of the CDR3 is 16 residues. From germline, CDR1 is GTSNPN and CDR2 SVGIG (reference sequence). The CDR3 region has the DNA TGTGCCTGGACTCTTGGGGGCCTCTCCTATAATTCACCCCTCCACTTT. This sequence encodes CAWTLGGLSYNSPLHF.

This clone came up once. The CDR3 reads CASSDRGNEKLFF. DNA of the CDR3: TGTGCCAGCAGCGACAGGGGTAATGAAAAACTGTTTTTT. The chain combines TRBV2 with TRBJ1-4; TRBD1 matches 8 bases. There are 13 residues in the CDR3. Germline V gives CDR1 SNHLY, CDR2 FYNNEI. J was trimmed by 4 bases and V by 6 bases; bases with no gene match: 1. The whole variable domain, remainder taken from reference TRBV2 and TRBJ1-4, is EPEVTQTPSHQVTQMGQEVILRCVPISNHLYFYWYRQILGQKVEFLVSFYNNEISEKSEIFDDQFSVERPDGSNFTLKIRSTKLEDSAMYFCASSDRGNEKLFFGSGTQLSVL.

Regarding this clone: Different DNA sequences within this sample yield the same CDR3. CDR3 residues: CASSIGRSYEQYF. As DNA, the CDR3 is TGTGCCAGTAGTATCGGCAGGTCCTACGAGCAGTACTTC. The chain has TRBV19 and TRBJ2-7; no clear D. The V gene lost 3 bases and the J gene lost 1 base, with 7 bases spanning the gap. From germline, CDR1 is LNHDA and CDR2 SQIVND (reference sequence). The CDR3 runs to 13 residues.

The chain couples TRBV7-3 to TRBJ2-2; 10 bases are a match to TRBD2. The CDR3 contains 15 residues. V lost 5 bases and J lost 6; bases outside the gene matches: 6. CDR1 is SGHTA and CDR2 is FQGTGA in the germline V gene. The CDR3 DNA follows: TGTGCCAGCAGCCCCAGCGGGAGGGGGGCCGGGGAGCTGTTTTTT. Translated: CASSPSGRGAGELFF. The full variable domain, its missing parts supplied by reference TRBV7-3 and TRBJ2-2, is GAGVSQTPSNKVTEKGKYVELRCDPISGHTALYWYRQSLGQGPEFLIYFQGTGAADDSGLPNDRFFAVRPEGSVSTLKIQRTERGDSAVYLCASSPSGRGAGELFFGEGSRLTVL.

The chain joins TRBV6-5 to TRBJ2-1, with a possible D match to TRBD1 (5 bases). Germline V gene sequence: CDR1 MNHEY, CDR2 SVGAGI. Trimming stripped 5 bases from V and 6 bases from J, with 14 bases between. This CDR3 region has 14 residues. The CDR3, as DNA: TGTGCCAGCAGTCTAGGGTTCGACAGCAATGAGCAGTTCTTC. Translation gives CASSLGFDSNEQFF.

The chain uses TRBV6-6 and TRBJ2-7; perhaps D is TRBD1 or TRBD2 (5 bases each). The V gene's germline CDR1 is MNHNY and CDR2 SVGAGI (reference sequence). V gave up 6 bases and J gave up 0 bases, with 15 bases separating them. The CDR3 consists of 15 residues. CDR3 DNA sequence: TGTGCCAGCAGCCAAACGGGGCTCCTCTCCTACGAGCAGTACTTC. Translation: CASSQTGLLSYEQYF.

This chain uses TRBV28 with TRBJ2-7; D is tentatively TRBD1 or TRBD2 (6 bases each). The CDR3 runs to 14 residues. Per germline, CDR1 MDHEN and CDR2 SYDVKM. V lost 6 bases and J 2 bases, leaving 14 bases between the germline ends. CDR3 DNA: TGTGCCAGCAGGGTCGGGGGCCAAGCCTACGAGCAGTACTTC. This codes for CASRVGGQAYEQYF.

This chain connects TRBV7-2 to TRBJ2-1, with TRBD2 matching over 13 bases. The CDR3 totals 14 residues. V lost 4 bases to trimming and J lost 9 bases; unmatched junction nucleotides: 3. The germline CDR1 and CDR2 sequences are SGHTA and FQGNSA. The CDR3 protein is CASSSLAGGGEQFF. CDR3 bases: TGTGCCAGCAGCTCACTAGCGGGAGGGGGTGAGCAGTTCTTC.

This chain connects TRBV28 to TRBJ1-5, with D possibly matching TRBD1 (5 bases). Germline values: CDR1 MDHEN, CDR2 SYDVKM. The length of the CDR3 is 12 residues. V lost 6 bases to trimming and J lost 5 bases, with 8 bases between them. The CDR3 DNA sequence: TGTGCCAGCAGGGAGACAGATCAGCCCCAGCATTTT. This sequence encodes CASRETDQPQHF.

The CDR3 loop reads CASSLVRGLGYTF. The CDR3 coding sequence is TGTGCCAGCAGTTTGGTCCGAGGTCTTGGCTACACCTTC. J is TRBJ1-2 and V is TRBV28; D is uncertain. V was shortened by 3 bases and J by 7 bases, with 12 bases between the two germline ends. Germline CDR1 MDHEN, CDR2 SYDVKM. The CDR3 has 13 amino acids.

The CDR3 region has the DNA TGCGCCAGCAGCTTTAACGAGAACTACAATGAGCAGTTCTTC. This gives the protein CASSFNENYNEQFF. The chain couples TRBV5-1 to TRBJ2-1; D not certain. CDR1 is SGHRS, CDR2 YFSETQ, per germline. The CDR3 extends over 14 amino acids. V gave up 2 bases and J gave up 3 bases, with 9 bases separating them.

This clone was seen ten or more times. The gene calls are TRBV7-8 and TRBJ2-7; 7 nucleotides agree with TRBD1. The CDR3 covers 15 residues. Germline V CDR1 and CDR2: SGHVS, FQNEAQ. V trimming: 5 bases; J trimming: 4 bases; junction bases outside the gene matches: 11. The CDR3 loop is CASSTNRDSLYEQYF. As DNA, the CDR3 is TGTGCCAGCAGCACAAATAGGGACAGCCTGTACGAGCAGTACTTC.

The V and J genes are TRBV5-1 and TRBJ2-5; 9 bases line up with TRBD2. The germline V gene has CDR1 SGHRS and CDR2 YFSETQ. The CDR3 sequence is 16 residues long. V lost 2 bases and J lost 0; bases outside the gene matches: 5. CDR3 DNA: TGCGCCAGCAGCTTTAGACTAGCGGAGTACCAAGAGACCCAGTACTTC. This encodes CASSFRLAEYQETQYF.

The chain uses TRBV7-6 and TRBJ2-3; 8 bases line up with TRBD2. Germline CDR1 is SGHVS and CDR2 is FNYEAQ. The CDR3 totals 16 residues. V was pared by 1 base and J by 2 bases, with 5 bases of the junction left unmatched. The DNA for the CDR3 is TGTGCCAGCAGCTTAGAAGGCGGGAGGTACACAGATACGCAGTATTTT. It specifies CASSLEGGRYTDTQYF.

The rearrangement joins TRBV30 to TRBJ2-3; TRBD2 matches at 8 bases. J gave up 4 bases and V 0 bases, and 3 bases lay outside the gene matches. In germline, CDR1 is GTSNPN, CDR2 SVGIG (reference sequence). The CDR3 runs to 14 residues. The CDR3 sequence is CAWSVPAGADTQYF. CDR3 nucleotide sequence: TGTGCCTGGAGTGTACCAGCGGGAGCAGATACGCAGTATTTT.

The chain employs TRBV2 and TRBJ1-5; D perhaps matches TRBD1 (5 bases). The germline CDR1 and CDR2 sequences are SNHLY and FYNNEI. V was trimmed by 8 bases and J by 7 bases, leaving 18 bases between them. This CDR3 contains 14 residues. The CDR3 DNA sequence: TGTGCCAGCGGGGGGAGCGCCGCCCGACAGCCCCAGCATTTT. Protein product: CASGGSAARQPQHF. Combining the CDR3 with reference TRBV2 and TRBJ1-5 gives the whole variable domain EPEVTQTPSHQVTQMGQEVILRCVPISNHLYFYWYRQILGQKVEFLVSFYNNEISEKSEIFDDQFSVERPDGSNFTLKIRSTKLEDSAMYFCASGGSAARQPQHFGDGTRLSIL.

This clone was recorded only once. V gene TRBV9 combines with J gene TRBJ1-2, with unresolved D. Germline-derived CDR1 and CDR2 are SGDLS and YYNGEE. With 2 bases removed from V and 8 bases from J, the gap between germline ends came to 10 bases. This CDR3 has 12 residues. The DNA for the CDR3 is TGTGCCAGCAGCGTCGGAGTCAACGGCTACACCTTC. This gives the protein CASSVGVNGYTF.